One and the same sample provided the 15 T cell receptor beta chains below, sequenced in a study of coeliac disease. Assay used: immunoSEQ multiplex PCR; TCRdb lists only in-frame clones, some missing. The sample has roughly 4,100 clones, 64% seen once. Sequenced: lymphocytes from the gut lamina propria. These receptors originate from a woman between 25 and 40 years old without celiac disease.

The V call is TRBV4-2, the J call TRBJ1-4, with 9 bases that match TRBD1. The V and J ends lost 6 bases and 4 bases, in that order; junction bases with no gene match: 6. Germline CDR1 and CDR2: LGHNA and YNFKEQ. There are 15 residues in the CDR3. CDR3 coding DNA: TGTGCCAGCAGAAAGCGGGACAGGGATAATGAAAAACTGTTTTTT. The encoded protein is CASRKRDRDNEKLFF.

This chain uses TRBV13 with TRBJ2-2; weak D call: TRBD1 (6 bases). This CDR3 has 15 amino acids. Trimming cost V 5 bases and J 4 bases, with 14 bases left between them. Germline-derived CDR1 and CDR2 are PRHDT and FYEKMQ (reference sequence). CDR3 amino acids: CASSLQGPGTGELFF. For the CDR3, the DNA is TGTGCCAGCAGCCTACAGGGACCCGGCACCGGGGAGCTGTTTTTT.

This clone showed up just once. DNA for the CDR3: TGTGCCACCAGCAGGGGGACTAGCGGGGGGGCCCCAGATACGCAGTATTTT. Translation: CATSRGTSGGAPDTQYF. The chain carries TRBV15 and TRBJ2-3, with TRBD2 matching 16 bases. This CDR3 has 17 residues. V gave up 3 bases and J gave up 4 bases; unmatched junction bases: 4. Germline V gene sequence: CDR1 LNHNV, CDR2 YYDKDF (reference sequence).

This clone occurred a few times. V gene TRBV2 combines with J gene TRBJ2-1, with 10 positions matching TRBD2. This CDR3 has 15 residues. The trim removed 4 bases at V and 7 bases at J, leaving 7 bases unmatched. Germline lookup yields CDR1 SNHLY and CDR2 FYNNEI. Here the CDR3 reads CASSGRASGGNEQFF. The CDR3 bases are TGTGCCAGCAGTGGACGGGCTAGCGGGGGTAATGAGCAGTTCTTC.

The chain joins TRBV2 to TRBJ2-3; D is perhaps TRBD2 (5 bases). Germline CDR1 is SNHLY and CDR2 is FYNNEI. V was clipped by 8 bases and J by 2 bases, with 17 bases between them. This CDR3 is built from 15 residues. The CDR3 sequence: CASRERRFYTDTQYF. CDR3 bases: TGTGCCAGCCGCGAGCGGCGGTTTTACACAGATACGCAGTATTTT.

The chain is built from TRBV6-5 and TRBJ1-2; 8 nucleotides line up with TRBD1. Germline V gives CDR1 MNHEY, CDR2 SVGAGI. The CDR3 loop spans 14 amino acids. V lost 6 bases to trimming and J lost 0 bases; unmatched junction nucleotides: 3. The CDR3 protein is CASSRTGPNYGYTF. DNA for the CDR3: TGTGCCAGCAGCCGGACAGGGCCTAACTATGGCTACACCTTC.

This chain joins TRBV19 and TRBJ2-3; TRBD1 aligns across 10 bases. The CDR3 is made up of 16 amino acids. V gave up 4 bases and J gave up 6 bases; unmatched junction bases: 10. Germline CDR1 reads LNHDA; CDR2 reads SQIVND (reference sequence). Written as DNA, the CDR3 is TGTGCCAGTAGTACCCGGGACAGGGGTTCCCCGGATACGCAGTATTTT. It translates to CASSTRDRGSPDTQYF. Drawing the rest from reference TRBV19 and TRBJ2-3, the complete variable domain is DGGITQSPKYLFRKEGQNVTLSCEQNLNHDAMYWYRQDPGQGLRLIYYSQIVNDFQKGDIAEGYSVSREKKESFPLTVTSAQKNPTAFYLCASSTRDRGSPDTQYFGPGTRLTVL.

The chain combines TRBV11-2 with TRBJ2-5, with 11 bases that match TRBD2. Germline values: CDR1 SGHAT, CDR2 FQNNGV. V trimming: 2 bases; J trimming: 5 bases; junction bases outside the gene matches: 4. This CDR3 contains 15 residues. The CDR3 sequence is CASSLSSGGSETQYF. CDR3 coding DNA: TGTGCCAGCAGCTTATCTAGCGGGGGGTCGGAGACCCAGTACTTC.

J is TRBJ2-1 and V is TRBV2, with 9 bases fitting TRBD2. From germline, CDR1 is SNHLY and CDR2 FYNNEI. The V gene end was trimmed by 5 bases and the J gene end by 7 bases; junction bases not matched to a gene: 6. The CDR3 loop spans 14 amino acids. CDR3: CASSRGGGKNEQFF. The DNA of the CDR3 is TGTGCCAGCAGTCGCGGGGGGGGGAAGAATGAGCAGTTCTTC.

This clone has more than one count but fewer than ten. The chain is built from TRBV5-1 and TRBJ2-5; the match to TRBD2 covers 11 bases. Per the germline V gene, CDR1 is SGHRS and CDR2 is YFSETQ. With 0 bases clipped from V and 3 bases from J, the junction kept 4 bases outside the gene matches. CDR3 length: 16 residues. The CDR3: CASSLGGGLAEETQYF. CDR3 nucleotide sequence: TGCGCCAGCAGCTTGGGAGGGGGACTAGCGGAAGAGACCCAGTACTTC.

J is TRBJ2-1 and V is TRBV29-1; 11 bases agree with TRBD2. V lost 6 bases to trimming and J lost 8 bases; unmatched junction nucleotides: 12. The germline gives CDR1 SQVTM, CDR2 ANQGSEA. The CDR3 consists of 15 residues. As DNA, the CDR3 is TGCAGCGTCGACAAAGGTAGCGGGGGGGCTCATGAGCAGTTCTTC. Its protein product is CSVDKGSGGAHEQFF.

The CDR3 coding sequence is TGTGCCAGCAGTGAAGTAAATCCTGGGGCCAACGTCCTGACTTTC. Translating it yields CASSEVNPGANVLTF. This chain uses TRBV6-1 with TRBJ2-6; D gene unclear. Trimming removed 1 base at V and 2 bases at J, with 6 bases between. This CDR3 is built from 15 residues. Germline V gene sequence: CDR1 MNHNS, CDR2 SASEGT.

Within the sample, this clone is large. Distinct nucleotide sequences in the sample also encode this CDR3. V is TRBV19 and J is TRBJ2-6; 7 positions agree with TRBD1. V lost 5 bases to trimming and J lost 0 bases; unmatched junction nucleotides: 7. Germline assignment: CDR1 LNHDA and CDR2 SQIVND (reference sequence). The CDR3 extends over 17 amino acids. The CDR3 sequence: CASSSGTAVSGANVLTF. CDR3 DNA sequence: TGTGCCAGTAGTTCCGGGACAGCTGTCTCTGGGGCCAACGTCCTGACTTTC.

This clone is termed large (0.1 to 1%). The CDR3, as DNA: TGTGCCAGCAGACGAACAGGGGGGAGCAATGAGCAGTTCTTC. Translated, it gives CASRRTGGSNEQFF. The gene calls are TRBV6-5 and TRBJ2-1; 8 bases match TRBD1. After removal of 6 bases from V and 6 bases from J, the junction contained 7 bases not matched to a gene. This CDR3 comprises 14 residues. CDR1 MNHEY and CDR2 SVGAGI come from the germline V gene.

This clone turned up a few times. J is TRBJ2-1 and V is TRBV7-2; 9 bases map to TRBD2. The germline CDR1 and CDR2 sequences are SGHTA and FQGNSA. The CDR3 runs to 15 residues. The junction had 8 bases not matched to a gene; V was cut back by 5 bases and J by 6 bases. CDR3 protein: CASSPRGGRFNEQFF. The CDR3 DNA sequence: TGTGCCAGCAGCCCGCGGGGGGGCCGTTTCAATGAGCAGTTCTTC.